This T cell receptor beta chain was retrieved from a study of CD8 T cells in ankylosing spondylitis. General observations from the study: Some motif variants were previously reported in reactive arthritis synovial fluid and blood. Clones linked with disease were CD8+ and fairly uncommon in the peripheral blood. Characteristic of ankylosing spondylitis blood, it appeared, was a TCR beta motif comprising roughly 8 highly homologous variants. Researchers reportedly found disease-linked clones significantly enriched in matched ankylosing spondylitis synovial fluid.

Quantitative 5'-RACE with molecular barcodes was used to make the TCR beta libraries. TCRdb re-called the 5' RACE reads with MiXCR, one entry per CDR3 protein. The sample shows around 540,000 distinct CDR3 sequences, roughly an eighth of them seen only once. This clonotype was found a few times. Its antigen is unidentified. Trimming left V 4 bases short and J 7 bases short, with 14 bases between. This CDR3 contains 14 residues. This rearrangement joins TRBV12-3 or TRBV12-4 to TRBJ1-5, with D possibly being TRBD1 (6 bases). Material: blood, either unsorted or a sorted T cell fraction (not recorded which). The sequence was collected from a male donor with ankylosing spondylitis. CDR3 protein: CASSSQGRGQPQHF. CDR3 DNA: TGTGCCAGCAGTTCACAGGGAAGAGGCCAGCCCCAGCATTTT.